Listed below are T cell receptor beta chains from one sample, sequenced in a study of OX40 agonist ivuxolimab in advanced cancers. Here immunoSEQ multiplex PCR was the method, and the copy in TCRdb shows in-frame clones only, minus some. The data contain 80,000 to 85,000 clones, about 86% of them seen just once; the ten biggest clones take up approximately 6.5%. The sample in question was CD4+ or CD8+ T cells sorted from blood, obtained in a trial of the OX40 agonist ivuxolimab. The receptors here all came from an adult with an advanced solid tumor such as melanoma, head and neck, liver or kidney cancer. The CDR3 runs from the conserved cysteine through the conserved F or W. Fields, in order: clone size, V gene, D gene, J gene, CDR3 length, CDR3 DNA, CDR3 protein. The D gene is left open where the match is weak. Clone size is given for some rows only: seen once, a few or many times, or a class if the clone is expanded.

.	TRBV7-2	.	TRBJ2-1	15	TGTGCCAGCAGCTTAGCATGGGGGGCTATTTATGAGCAGTTCTTC	CASSLAWGAIYEQFF
.	TRBV7-2	.	TRBJ2-7	15	TGTGCCAGCACCTACGGACGAGGATTCTCCTACGAGCAGTACTTC	CASTYGRGFSYEQYF
.	TRBV7-9	.	TRBJ2-6	16	TGTGCCAGCAGCTTAGTTCGGAGCTCTGGGGCCAACGTCCTGACTTTC	CASSLVRSSGANVLTF
.	TRBV4-3	TRBD1	TRBJ1-1	14	TGCGCCAGCAGCCCCGCCACAGGGGGGACTGAAGCTTTCTTT	CASSPATGGTEAFF
.	TRBV18	.	TRBJ2-1	15	TGTGCCAGCTCAACGAGGGTAAACTCCTACAATGAGCAGTTCTTC	CASSTRVNSYNEQFF
.	TRBV5-8	.	TRBJ1-1	13	TGTGCCAGCAGCTTGGAGGGACTCACTGAAGCTTTCTTT	CASSLEGLTEAFF
.	TRBV4-1	.	TRBJ1-1	15	TGCGCCAGCAGCCGGGCCGGGACACAGAACACTGAAGCTTTCTTT	CASSRAGTQNTEAFF
.	TRBV6-1	TRBD1	TRBJ2-4	14	TGTGCCAGCAGGGGGACAGTAGCCAAAAACATTCAGTACTTC	CASRGTVAKNIQYF
.	TRBV7-3	TRBD1	TRBJ2-5	13	TGTGCCAGCAGCAAGGACAGGGGAGAGACCCAGTACTTC	CASSKDRGETQYF
.	TRBV4-1	.	TRBJ1-5	16	TGCGCCAGCAGCCAAGGTGGAGGGGGACCGAATCAGCCCCAGCATTTT	CASSQGGGGPNQPQHF
.	TRBV7-2	TRBD1	TRBJ2-2	17	TGTGCCAGCAGCCCAAGGCACAGGGGTGTGAGCACCGGGGAGCTGTTTTTT	CASSPRHRGVSTGELFF
.	TRBV5-1	TRBD2	TRBJ2-5	16	TGCGCCAGCAGCTTTGGGGCTAGCGGGGGTGAAGAGACCCAGTACTTC	CASSFGASGGEETQYF
.	TRBV5-1	TRBD1	TRBJ2-3	15	TGCGCCAGCAGCTTTTACCAGGGGGCGACAGATACGCAGTATTTT	CASSFYQGATDTQYF
.	TRBV6-6	.	TRBJ2-5	13	TGTGCCAGCAGGCCAGGGGGGCAAGAGACCCAGTACTTC	CASRPGGQETQYF
.	TRBV9	TRBD1	TRBJ1-1	16	TGTGCCAGCAGCCTCGGACAGGGAGGAATGAACACTGAAGCTTTCTTT	CASSLGQGGMNTEAFF
.	TRBV29-1	TRBD1	TRBJ2-2	13	TGCAGCGTGATTCAGGGGGCAACCGGGGAGCTGTTTTTT	CSVIQGATGELFF
.	TRBV5-4	.	TRBJ1-1	12	TGTGCCAGCAGCTTTTCCGGGACCGAAGCTTTCTTT	CASSFSGTEAFF
once	TRBV6-1	.	TRBJ1-3	17	TGTGCCAGCAGTGAATCGGGGTGGGGCCCCTCTGGAAACACCATATATTTT	CASSESGWGPSGNTIYF
.	TRBV7-2	TRBD1	TRBJ1-2	15	TGTGCCAGCAGCCCAAGGACAGGGGAAGGTTATGGCTACACCTTC	CASSPRTGEGYGYTF
once	TRBV18	.	TRBJ1-1	14	TGTGCCAGCTCACCACCGCCACATGGCACTGAAGCTTTCTTT	CASSPPPHGTEAFF
.	TRBV6-5	.	TRBJ2-7	13	TGTGCCAGCAGTTCCCGACAGATCTACGAGCAGTACTTC	CASSSRQIYEQYF
.	TRBV4-3	TRBD2	TRBJ2-5	15	TGCGCCAGCAGCCAAGAAAAGCGGGACGGAGAGACCCAGTACTTC	CASSQEKRDGETQYF
.	TRBV27	.	TRBJ1-5	17	TGTGCCAGCAGTTCTTTTCCTTCGAGGGGTTCCAATCAGCCCCAGCATTTT	CASSSFPSRGSNQPQHF
.	TRBV2	.	TRBJ1-2	18	TGTGCCAGCAGAGTCCCCAGGGTCCCGGCCCAGACAAACTATGGCTACACCTTC	CASRVPRVPAQTNYGYTF
.	TRBV5-6	.	TRBJ1-1	15	TGTGCCAGCAGCTTGTTGGGGGGGTCGGACACTGAAGCTTTCTTT	CASSLLGGSDTEAFF
.	TRBV19	.	TRBJ1-5	16	TGTGCCAGTACCGATCGACGGGCAGATAGCAATCAGCCCCAGCATTTT	CASTDRRADSNQPQHF
.	TRBV18	.	TRBJ2-7	16	TGTGCCAGCTCACCGGGGATAGGTCGTTCTACCTACGAGCAGTACTTC	CASSPGIGRSTYEQYF
.	TRBV5-8	.	TRBJ1-4	14	TGTGCCAGCACCGTCGGGCCCGAAAACCCAAAACTGTTTTTT	CASTVGPENPKLFF
.	TRBV11-3	.	TRBJ2-5	14	TGTGCCAGCAGCGGCCGACAGAAGGGGGAGACCCAGTACTTC	CASSGRQKGETQYF
.	TRBV5-4	.	TRBJ1-2	14	TGTGCCAGCAGCTTGGACAGACCCTACGGTGGCTACACCTTC	CASSLDRPYGGYTF
.	TRBV5-4	.	TRBJ1-2	14	TGTGCCAGCAGCTTGCTGGGGGGCGGCTATGGCTACACCTTC	CASSLLGGGYGYTF
.	TRBV5-1	.	TRBJ2-2	15	TGCGCCAGCAGCTTGTCGACAGCGGGTACCGGGGAGCTGTTTTTT	CASSLSTAGTGELFF
.	TRBV7-9	.	TRBJ1-2	16	TGTGCCAGCAGCTTAGGCCAGGGAACCCGAAACTATGGCTACACCTTC	CASSLGQGTRNYGYTF
.	TRBV18	.	TRBJ2-3	14	TGTGCCAGCTCACTCGACCTGGGAGCAGATACGCAGTATTTT	CASSLDLGADTQYF
once	TRBV25-1	TRBD1	TRBJ1-4	14	TGTGCCAGCAGTCGAGGGGGCGGGAATGAAAAACTGTTTTTT	CASSRGGGNEKLFF
.	TRBV5-1	TRBD2	TRBJ2-7	14	TGCGCCAGCAGCTTGAGCGGGGGTTGGTACGAGCAGTACTTC	CASSLSGGWYEQYF
.	TRBV6-6	TRBD1	TRBJ1-5	14	TGTGCCAGCATCAGACAGGGCGGCAATCAGCCCCAGCATTTT	CASIRQGGNQPQHF
.	TRBV7-2	.	TRBJ2-7	15	TGTGCCAGCAGCTTAAATGCGGGGGCCCTAATTCAGCAGTACTTC	CASSLNAGALIQQYF
.	TRBV14	TRBD2	TRBJ2-1	17	TGTGCCAGCAGCCTTCATAATCTAGCGGGGGGATACAATGAGCAGTTCTTC	CASSLHNLAGGYNEQFF
.	TRBV19	TRBD1	TRBJ2-2	16	TGTGCCAGTAGTATCGACAGGGGTCCGAACACCGGGGAGCTGTTTTTT	CASSIDRGPNTGELFF
.	TRBV29-1	.	TRBJ1-1	12	TGCAGCGTTGAAGATCCGGGAACTGAAGCTTTCTTT	CSVEDPGTEAFF
.	TRBV30	.	TRBJ2-3	16	TGTGCCTGGGGATCGACAGGGACTAGTCTGTTAGATACGCAGTATTTT	CAWGSTGTSLLDTQYF
.	TRBV11-2	TRBD1	TRBJ2-7	15	TGTGCCAGCAGCTCTTCCGGGACAGGGAGGGAGGAGCAGTACTTC	CASSSSGTGREEQYF
.	TRBV30	TRBD1	TRBJ1-1	16	TGTGCCTGGAGTGTACTAGAGGGGAGGGGGCGAGGTGAAGCTTTCTTT	CAWSVLEGRGRGEAFF
.	TRBV30	.	TRBJ2-1	15	TGTGCCTGGATGAGGGGCAGGGTCTATCACAATGAGCAGTTCTTC	CAWMRGRVYHNEQFF
.	TRBV6-6	.	TRBJ2-3	12	TGTGCCAGCAGTCGGATCACAGATACGCAGTATTTT	CASSRITDTQYF
.	TRBV19	.	TRBJ1-5	14	TGTGCCAGTAGTATAAGTGGGTTCAGTCAGCCCCAGCATTTT	CASSISGFSQPQHF
.	TRBV11-2	.	TRBJ1-2	15	TGTGCCAGCAGCTTAGATGGTTGGGGATGGTATGGCTACACCTTC	CASSLDGWGWYGYTF
.	TRBV9	.	TRBJ2-3	15	TGTGCCAGCAGCGTAGGTGGGTCTAGCACAGATACGCAGTATTTT	CASSVGGSSTDTQYF
.	TRBV7-2	.	TRBJ2-1	16	TGTGCCAGCAGCTTAGCGCCAGACTATCGAGACAATGAGCAGTTCTTC	CASSLAPDYRDNEQFF
once	TRBV7-7	TRBD2	TRBJ2-5	17	TGTGCTAGCAGCTTAAGACTAGCGGGAGGGCCCCAAGAGACCCAGTACTTC	CASSLRLAGGPQETQYF
medium-sized	TRBV5-4	.	TRBJ1-1	12	TGTGCCAGCAGCTTATTGGGAACTGAAGCTTTCTTT	CASSLLGTEAFF
once	TRBV29-1	.	TRBJ1-1	12	TGCAGCGTTGTCCGTGGATCCACTGAAGCTTTCTTT	CSVVRGSTEAFF
.	TRBV13	.	TRBJ1-5	16	TGTGCCAGCAGCTACGGAGCTCAGGGACGGGGACAGCCCCAGCATTTT	CASSYGAQGRGQPQHF
.	TRBV7-2	.	TRBJ1-1	12	TGTGCCAGCAGCCACCCGAACACTGAAGCTTTCTTT	CASSHPNTEAFF
.	TRBV7-9	.	TRBJ2-6	12	TGTGCCGCCGAGCCCGGGGCCAACGTCCTGACTTTC	CAAEPGANVLTF
.	TRBV7-2	.	TRBJ2-3	12	TGTGCCAGCAGAGGGGGACCAGAGACGCAGTATTTT	CASRGGPETQYF
.	TRBV9	TRBD2	TRBJ2-1	15	TGTGCCAGCAGCGTAGGGACTAGCGAATACAATGAGCAGTTCTTC	CASSVGTSEYNEQFF
.	TRBV6-5	TRBD2	TRBJ2-3	15	TGTGCCAGCAGTTACTCCAGCGGGGGAACAGATACGCAGTATTTT	CASSYSSGGTDTQYF
few	TRBV5-1	TRBD1	TRBJ1-1	13	TGCGCCAGCAGCACAGGGGGAAAGACTGAAGCTTTCTTT	CASSTGGKTEAFF